The 13 T cell receptor beta chains given below trace back to one sample, sequenced in a study of regulatory T cells in long-lasting Graves disease. Building of the TCR beta libraries involved iRepertoire HTBI primers and Arm-PCR of CDR3 regions. MiXCR, applied by TCRdb to the multiplex PCR reads, yields one record per CDR3 protein. The sample includes a few hundred thousand distinct CDR3 sequences, 20% to 30% of them seen just once. Time point denoted: persistent/refractory GD, antithyroid drugs over 5 years with positive TRAb. PBMC-extracted RNA yielded the TCR library. The starting material was peripheral blood mononuclear cells (PBMCs), obtained when the disease was refractory, from a patient treated with antithyroid drugs. The receptors come from a female donor with Graves disease.

This chain uses TRBV19 with TRBJ2-2, with D perhaps TRBD2 (5 bases). Deletions cut 10 bases from V and 4 bases from J, with 10 bases between. CDR3 length equals 12 residues. CDR1 LNHDA and CDR2 SQIVND come from the germline V gene (reference sequence). The CDR3 sequence is CATGRATGELFF. In DNA form, the CDR3 reads TGTGCCACCGGGCGGGCCACCGGGGAGCTGTTTTTT.

The table lists this clonotype with a few counts. The chain uses TRBV5-1 and TRBJ1-4; a possible D gene is TRBD1 (6 bases). Germline assignment: CDR1 SGHRS and CDR2 YFSETQ. This CDR3 spans 15 amino acids. V lost 4 bases to trimming and J lost 4 bases, with 14 bases between them. The CDR3 DNA is TGCGCCAGCAGCCTGGGACAAGACTTTAATGAAAAACTGTTTTTT. This sequence encodes CASSLGQDFNEKLFF.

This clonotype appeared a single time. The rearrangement links TRBV5-1 to TRBJ1-1; weak D call: TRBD1 (6 bases). Germline V gene lookup returns CDR1 SGHRS and CDR2 YFSETQ. The CDR3 has 13 amino acids. V dropped 6 bases and J dropped 3 bases, with 12 bases sitting between them. The CDR3 bases are TGCGCCAGCACCCGAGAGGGGGACACTGAAGCTTTCTTT. Encoded protein: CASTREGDTEAFF.

The chain combines TRBV13 with TRBJ2-7, with 8 bases matching TRBD1. Germline CDR1 is PRHDT and CDR2 is FYEKMQ (reference sequence). J lost 3 bases, V lost 5 bases, and 9 bases had no gene match. The CDR3 extends over 15 amino acids. Here the CDR3 reads CASSIRDRRDYEQYF. The CDR3 DNA sequence: TGTGCCAGCAGCATCCGGGACAGGCGAGACTACGAGCAGTACTTC.

V usage is TRBV7-2 and J usage is TRBJ1-2; D is perhaps TRBD1 (6 bases). Germline CDR1 is SGHTA and CDR2 is FQGNSA. Trimming took off 0 bases at V and 3 bases at J, with 11 bases between the two ends. The CDR3 is 15 amino acids. The CDR3 protein is CASSLATDSYYGYTF. DNA of the CDR3: TGTGCCAGCAGCTTAGCGACGGACAGCTACTATGGCTACACCTTC.

This clonotype occurred a few times. V usage is TRBV14 and J usage is TRBJ1-4, with D unresolved. Germline loops: CDR1 SGHDN, CDR2 FVKESK. This CDR3 has 18 amino acids. Trimming removed 4 bases at V and 2 bases at J, with 20 bases between. CDR3 nucleotides: TGTGCCAGCAGCCGAAATTTCGCAGGAATAACGACTAATGAAAAACTGTTTTTT. Protein sequence: CASSRNFAGITTNEKLFF.

Of note for this clonotype: The CDR3 ends on some other residue instead of the conserved phenylalanine or tryptophan, so this is likely a read error. The chain carries TRBV18 and TRBJ1-1; weak D call: TRBD1 (6 bases). The CDR3 covers 16 residues. Germline values: CDR1 KGHSH, CDR2 LQKENI. The V end lost 2 bases, the J end lost 0 bases, and 13 bases lay between the germline ends. The CDR3 reads CASSPNSQGLNTEAFS. The CDR3 DNA follows: TGTGCCAGCTCACCAAACAGTCAGGGGCTGAACACTGAAGCTTTCTCT.

As concerns this clonotype: It differs at one base from a far larger clone, so likely a read error. The chain couples TRBV7-9 to TRBJ2-5; the D gene is possibly TRBD1 (5 bases). The CDR3 runs to 12 residues. Germline V CDR1 and CDR2: SEHNR, FQNEAQ (reference sequence). The CDR3 region is CAGSLAGETQYF. The CDR3 DNA is TGTGCCGGCAGCTTAGCAGGGGAGACCCAGTACTTC.

There are many counts of this clonotype. The V gene is TRBV11-2, the J gene TRBJ1-4; D possibly corresponds to TRBD1 (5 bases). The CDR3 totals 21 residues. Trimming left V 5 bases short and J 2 bases short, with 30 bases between. CDR1 SGHAT and CDR2 FQNNGV come from the germline V gene. The CDR3 region is CASSPVPLIDSIRWTNEKLFF. The CDR3 DNA follows: TGTGCCAGCAGCCCCGTGCCATTAATTGACAGCATACGGTGGACTAATGAAAAACTGTTTTTT.

This clonotype occurred many times. The DNA of the CDR3 is TGTGCCAGCAGTGAGACTAGCGGGGGACCCAAGCAGTACTTC. Protein: CASSETSGGPKQYF. The chain recombines TRBV2 with TRBJ2-7; 12 bases are shared with TRBD2. Germline-derived CDR1 and CDR2 are SNHLY and FYNNEI. The junction had 5 bases not matched to a gene; V was cut back by 3 bases and J by 8 bases. The CDR3 runs to 14 residues. The whole variable domain, filled in from reference TRBV2 and TRBJ2-7, reads EPEVTQTPSHQVTQMGQEVILRCVPISNHLYFYWYRQILGQKVEFLVSFYNNEISEKSEIFDDQFSVERPDGSNFTLKIRSTKLEDSAMYFCASSETSGGPKQYFGPGTRLTVT.

This clonotype was counted many times. The gene calls are TRBV12-3 or TRBV12-4 and TRBJ2-2, with 10 bases identical to TRBD2. The CDR3 totals 15 residues. V was pared by 6 bases and J by 5 bases, with 6 bases of the junction left unmatched. The CDR3 region has the DNA TGTGCCAGCAGCCCGACTAGCGGGCCGACCGGGGAGCTGTTTTTT. Its protein is CASSPTSGPTGELFF.

This clonotype was counted many times. The chain is built from TRBV7-8 and TRBJ2-5; TRBD2 matches at 7 bases. CDR1 and CDR2 (germline): SGHVS, FQNEAQ. The CDR3 consists of 14 residues. Losses at the gene ends were 5 bases for V and 5 bases for J; bases not matched to a gene: 8. The CDR3 region is CASSLWEGRETQYF. The DNA for the CDR3 is TGTGCCAGCAGCCTATGGGAGGGCCGGGAGACCCAGTACTTC.

This clonotype has only a few counts. The rearrangement links TRBV29-1 to TRBJ2-5; D is perhaps TRBD2 (6 bases). The V gene's germline CDR1 is SQVTM and CDR2 ANQGSEA. The CDR3 runs to 12 residues. Trimming cost V 6 bases and J 4 bases, with 12 bases left between them. The CDR3: CSVRESGETQYF. In DNA form, the CDR3 reads TGCAGCGTACGGGAGTCGGGAGAGACCCAGTACTTC.